This T cell receptor (beta chain) was observed in a study of blood T cell repertoires in COVID-19. About the study: Acute-phase and convalescent COVID-19 samples originated in the United States, Italy and Spain. Sources were T cells, B-cell-depleted T cells, or PBMCs; the material itself was cDNA or gDNA.

The CDR3 totals 14 residues. The trim removed 6 bases at V and 4 bases at J, leaving 2 bases unmatched. Germline assignment: CDR1 SEHNR and CDR2 FQNEAQ (reference sequence). Methods used by the authors: Reference gene primers were amplified, and this amplification served to estimate nucleated cell counts. The method was immunoSEQ multiplex PCR; TCRdb's version includes in-frame clones alone and lacks a portion of them. The V and J calls and clone size come from that table; D and trimming were worked out from the DNA. The sample includes some 280,000 clones, around 91% seen only once; the top ten take approximately 13%.

The chain combines TRBV7-9 with TRBJ2-1; TRBD2 agrees at 11 bases. The source of this sequence is a woman between 55 and 75 years old with acute or convalescent COVID-19. What was sequenced was peripheral blood. The DNA of the CDR3 is TGTGCCAGCAGTCGACTAGCGGGATACAATGAGCAGTTCTTC. This sequence encodes CASSRLAGYNEQFF.